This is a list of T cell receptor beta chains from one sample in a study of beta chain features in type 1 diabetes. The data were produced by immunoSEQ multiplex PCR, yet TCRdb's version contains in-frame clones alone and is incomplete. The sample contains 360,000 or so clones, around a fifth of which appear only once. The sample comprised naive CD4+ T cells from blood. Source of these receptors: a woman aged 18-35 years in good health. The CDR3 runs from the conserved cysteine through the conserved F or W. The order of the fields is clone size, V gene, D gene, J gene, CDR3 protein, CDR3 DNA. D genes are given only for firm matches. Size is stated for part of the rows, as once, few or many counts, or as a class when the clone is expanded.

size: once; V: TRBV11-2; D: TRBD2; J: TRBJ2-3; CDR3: CASSLRGREGNTQYF; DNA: TGTGCCAGCAGCTTACGGGGTAGGGAGGGGAATACGCAGTATTTT
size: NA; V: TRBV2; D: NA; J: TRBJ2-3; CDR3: CASNPQTSRAACF; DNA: TGTGCCAGCAACCCACAGACGTCGAGGGCCGCGTGTTTT
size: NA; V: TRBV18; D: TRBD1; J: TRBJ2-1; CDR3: CASSPGQTHNEQFF; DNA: TGTGCCAGCTCACCGGGACAGACACACAATGAGCAGTTCTTC
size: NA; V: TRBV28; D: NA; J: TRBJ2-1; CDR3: CASGGSYEQFF; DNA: TGTGCCAGCGGAGGTAGTTATGAGCAGTTCTTC
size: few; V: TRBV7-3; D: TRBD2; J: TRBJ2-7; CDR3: CASSLTGTIRNEQYF; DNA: TGTGCCAGCAGCTTAACCGGGACTATACGTAACGAGCAGTACTTC
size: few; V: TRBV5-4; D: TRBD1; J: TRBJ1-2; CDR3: CASSFGQADYGYTF; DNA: TGTGCCAGCAGCTTCGGACAGGCGGACTATGGCTACACCTTC
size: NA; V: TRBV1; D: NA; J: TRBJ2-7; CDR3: CTSSQELIARIYEQYF; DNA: TGCACCAGCAGCCAAGAATTGATAGCGCGAATCTACGAGCAGTACTTC
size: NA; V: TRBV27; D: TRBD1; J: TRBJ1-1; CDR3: CASSPTGGYTEAFF; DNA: TGTGCCAGCAGTCCAACAGGGGGGTACACTGAAGCTTTCTTT
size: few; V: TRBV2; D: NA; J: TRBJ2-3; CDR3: CASTQERVDTQYF; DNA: TGTGCCAGCACCCAAGAGCGCGTAGATACGCAGTATTTT
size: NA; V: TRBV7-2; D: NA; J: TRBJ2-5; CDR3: CASSLDLRETQYF; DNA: TGTGCCAGCAGCTTAGACCTGCGGGAGACCCAGTACTTC
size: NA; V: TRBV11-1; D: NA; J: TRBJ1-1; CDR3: CASSLQVLNTEAFF; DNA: TGTGCCAGCAGCTTACAGGTATTGAACACTGAAGCTTTCTTT
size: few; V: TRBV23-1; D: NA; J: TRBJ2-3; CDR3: CASSQPGLGSTDTQYF; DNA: TGCGCCAGCAGTCAACCGGGACTCGGGTCCACAGATACGCAGTATTTT
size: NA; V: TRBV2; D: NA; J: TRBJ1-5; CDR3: CASSYLTHPQHF; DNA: TGTGCCAGCAGCTACTTGACACATCCCCAGCATTTT
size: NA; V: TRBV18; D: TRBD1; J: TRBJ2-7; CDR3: CASSAGTDSYEQYF; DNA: TGTGCCAGCTCCGCCGGGACAGACTCCTACGAGCAGTACTTC
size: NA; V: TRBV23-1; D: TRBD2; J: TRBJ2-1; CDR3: CASSPTGTSGRFDEQFF; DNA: TGCGCCAGCAGCCCCACCGGGACTAGCGGGAGGTTTGATGAGCAGTTCTTC
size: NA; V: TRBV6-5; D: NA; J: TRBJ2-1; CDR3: CASRVTGYNEQFF; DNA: TGTGCCAGCAGAGTCACAGGATACAATGAGCAGTTCTTC
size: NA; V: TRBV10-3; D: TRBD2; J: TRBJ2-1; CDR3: CAISESSGTTTGEQFF; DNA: TGTGCCATCAGTGAGTCATCGGGGACTACGACTGGTGAGCAGTTCTTC
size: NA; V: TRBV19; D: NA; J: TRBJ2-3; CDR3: CASAYRVHTDTQYF; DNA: TGTGCCAGCGCCTACAGGGTTCACACAGATACGCAGTATTTT
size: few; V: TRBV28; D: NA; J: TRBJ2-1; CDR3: CASTLSGGNPVQFF; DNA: TGTGCCAGCACCTTATCCGGGGGTAACCCCGTTCAGTTCTTC
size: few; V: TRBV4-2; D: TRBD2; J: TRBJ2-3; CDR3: CASSQVTSVTDTQYF; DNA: TGTGCCAGCAGCCAAGTAACTAGCGTCACAGATACGCAGTATTTT
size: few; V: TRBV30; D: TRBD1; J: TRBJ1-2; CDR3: CAWSTGTANGYTF; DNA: TGTGCCTGGAGTACCGGGACAGCTAATGGCTACACCTTC
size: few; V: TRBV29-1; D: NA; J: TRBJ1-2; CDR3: CSVRKATNYGYTF; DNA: TGCAGCGTGCGGAAGGCTACTAACTATGGCTACACCTTC
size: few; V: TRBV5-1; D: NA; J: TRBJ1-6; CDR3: CASSQGVSPLHF; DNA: TGCGCCAGCAGCCAGGGTGTCTCACCCCTCCACTTT
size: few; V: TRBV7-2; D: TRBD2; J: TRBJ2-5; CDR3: CASSARPLAGETQYF; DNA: TGTGCCAGCAGCGCCCGACCGCTAGCGGGGGAGACCCAGTACTTC
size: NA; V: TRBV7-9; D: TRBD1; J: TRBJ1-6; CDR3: CASSFPDRENSPLHF; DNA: TGTGCCAGCAGCTTCCCTGACAGGGAAAATTCACCCCTCCACTTT
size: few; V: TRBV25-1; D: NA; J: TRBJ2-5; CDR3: CASSELRGGQETQYF; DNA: TGTGCCAGCAGTGAATTAAGGGGTGGGCAAGAGACCCAGTACTTC
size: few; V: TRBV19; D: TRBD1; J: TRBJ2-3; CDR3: CASSIRQGADTQYF; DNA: TGTGCCAGTAGTATCCGACAGGGCGCAGATACGCAGTATTTT
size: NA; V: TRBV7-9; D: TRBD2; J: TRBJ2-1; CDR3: CASSRPANSGGGAEQFF; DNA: TGTGCCAGCAGCCGCCCTGCCAACAGCGGGGGGGGCGCTGAGCAGTTCTTC
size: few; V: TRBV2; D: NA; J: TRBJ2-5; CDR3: CASSGTTQETQYF; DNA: TGTGCCAGCAGTGGGACTACTCAAGAGACCCAGTACTTC
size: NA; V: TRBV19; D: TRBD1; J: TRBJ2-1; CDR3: CASSIPGQGSNEQFF; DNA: TGTGCCAGTAGTATACCGGGACAGGGTTCCAATGAGCAGTTCTTC
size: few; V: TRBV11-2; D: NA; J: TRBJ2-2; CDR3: CASSLAPGQNTGELFF; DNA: TGTGCCAGCAGCTTAGCACCGGGACAGAACACCGGGGAGCTGTTTTTT
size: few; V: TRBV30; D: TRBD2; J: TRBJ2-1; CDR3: CAWGRLAGANEQFF; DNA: TGTGCCTGGGGGAGACTAGCGGGAGCCAATGAGCAGTTCTTC
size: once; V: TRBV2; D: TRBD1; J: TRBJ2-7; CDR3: CASETGQGYEQYF; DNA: TGTGCCAGCGAAACCGGACAGGGGTACGAGCAGTACTTC
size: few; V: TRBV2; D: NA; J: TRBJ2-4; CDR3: CASSDSNRASKNIQYF; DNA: TGTGCCAGCAGCGACTCCAACAGGGCGAGTAAAAACATTCAGTACTTC
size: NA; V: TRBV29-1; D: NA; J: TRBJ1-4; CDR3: CSVYRATNEKLFF; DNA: TGCAGCGTCTACAGAGCAACTAATGAAAAACTGTTTTTT
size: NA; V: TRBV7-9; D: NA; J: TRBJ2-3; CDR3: CASSSQGRTDTQYF; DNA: TGTGCCAGCAGCTCACAGGGAAGGACAGATACGCAGTATTTT
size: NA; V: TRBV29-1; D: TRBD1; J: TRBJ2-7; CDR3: CSVPGQGNYEQYF; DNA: TGCAGCGTTCCGGGACAGGGGAATTACGAGCAGTACTTC
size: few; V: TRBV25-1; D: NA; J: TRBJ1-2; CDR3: CASSATLQGSHTF; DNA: TGTGCCAGCAGTGCCACACTCCAGGGGTCCCACACCTTC
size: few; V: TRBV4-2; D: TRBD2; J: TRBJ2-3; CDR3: CASSQGASGGPDTQYF; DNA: TGTGCCAGCAGCCAAGGAGCTAGCGGGGGCCCAGATACGCAGTATTTT
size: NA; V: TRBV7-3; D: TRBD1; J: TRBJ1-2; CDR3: CASSCPRGLCYGYTF; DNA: TGTGCCAGCAGTTGCCCCAGGGGGCTATGCTATGGCTACACCTTC
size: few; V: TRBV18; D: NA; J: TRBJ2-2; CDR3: CASSPAPRAGELFF; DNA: TGTGCCAGCTCACCCGCCCCCCGAGCCGGGGAGCTGTTTTTT
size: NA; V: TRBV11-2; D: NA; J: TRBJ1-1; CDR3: CASRTLRGGSDTEAFF; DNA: TGTGCCAGCAGAACTCTTCGGGGGGGGAGTGACACTGAAGCTTTCTTT
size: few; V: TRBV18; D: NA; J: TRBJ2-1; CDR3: CASSLQGGEEQFF; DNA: TGTGCCAGCTCACTCCAGGGCGGAGAGGAGCAGTTCTTC
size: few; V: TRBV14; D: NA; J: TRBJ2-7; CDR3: CASSQGQNSYEQYF; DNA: TGTGCCAGCAGCCAAGGGCAAAATTCCTACGAGCAGTACTTC
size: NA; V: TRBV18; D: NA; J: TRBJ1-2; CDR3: CASSPMEGWYGYTF; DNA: TGTGCCAGCTCACCGATGGAGGGCTGGTATGGCTACACCTTC
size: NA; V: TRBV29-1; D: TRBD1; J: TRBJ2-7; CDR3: CSVGTGIDYEQYF; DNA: TGCAGCGTCGGGACAGGGATCGACTACGAGCAGTACTTC
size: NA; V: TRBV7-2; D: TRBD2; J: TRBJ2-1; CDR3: CASALTSGFNEQFF; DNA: TGTGCCAGCGCCTTGACTAGCGGGTTCAATGAGCAGTTCTTC
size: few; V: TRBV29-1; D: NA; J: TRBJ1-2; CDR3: CSVVLRGTYGYTF; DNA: TGCAGCGTTGTTCTCCGGGGGACCTATGGCTACACCTTC
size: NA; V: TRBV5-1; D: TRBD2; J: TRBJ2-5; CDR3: CASSFAGGPRETQYF; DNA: TGCGCCAGCAGCTTCGCGGGAGGCCCCAGAGAGACCCAGTACTTC